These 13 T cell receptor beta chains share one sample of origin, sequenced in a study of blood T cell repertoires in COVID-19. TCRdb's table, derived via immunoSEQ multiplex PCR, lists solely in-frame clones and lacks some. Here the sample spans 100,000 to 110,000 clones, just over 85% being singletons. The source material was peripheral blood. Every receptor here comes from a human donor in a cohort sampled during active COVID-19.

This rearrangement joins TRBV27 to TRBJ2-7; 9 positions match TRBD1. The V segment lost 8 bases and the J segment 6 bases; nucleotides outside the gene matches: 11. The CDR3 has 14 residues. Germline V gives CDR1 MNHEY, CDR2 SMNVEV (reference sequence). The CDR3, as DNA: TGTGCCAGCGGATACAGGGGGCTATCGACCGAGCAGTACTTC. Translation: CASGYRGLSTEQYF.

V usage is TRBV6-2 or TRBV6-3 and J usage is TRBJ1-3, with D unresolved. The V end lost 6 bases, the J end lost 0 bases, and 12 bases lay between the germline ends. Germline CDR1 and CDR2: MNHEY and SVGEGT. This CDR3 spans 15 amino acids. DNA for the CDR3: TGTGCCAGCAGCTCCCGGTTGATCTCTGGAAACACCATATATTTT. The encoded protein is CASSSRLISGNTIYF.

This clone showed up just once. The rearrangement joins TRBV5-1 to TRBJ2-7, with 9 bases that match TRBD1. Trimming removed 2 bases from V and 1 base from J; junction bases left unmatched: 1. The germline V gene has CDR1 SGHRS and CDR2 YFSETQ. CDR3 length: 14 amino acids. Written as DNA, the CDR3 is TGCGCCAGCAGCTTACAGGGGGCTTCCTACGAGCAGTACTTC. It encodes CASSLQGASYEQYF. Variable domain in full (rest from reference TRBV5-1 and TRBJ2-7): KAGVTQTPRYLIKTRGQQVTLSCSPISGHRSVSWYQQTPGQGLQFLFEYFSETQRNKGNFPGRFSGRQFSNSRSEMNVSTLELGDSALYLCASSLQGASYEQYFGPGTRLTVT.

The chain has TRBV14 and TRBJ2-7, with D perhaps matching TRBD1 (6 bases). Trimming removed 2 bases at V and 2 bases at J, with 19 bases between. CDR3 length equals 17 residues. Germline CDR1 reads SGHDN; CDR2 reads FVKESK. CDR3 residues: CASSQPTGPFPTYEQYF. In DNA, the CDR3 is TGTGCCAGCAGCCAACCTACAGGGCCCTTTCCGACCTACGAGCAGTACTTC.

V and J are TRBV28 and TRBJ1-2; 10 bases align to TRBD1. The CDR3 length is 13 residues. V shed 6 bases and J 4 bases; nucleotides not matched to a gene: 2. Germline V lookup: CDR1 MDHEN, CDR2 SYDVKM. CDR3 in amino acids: CASRDRGPYGYTF. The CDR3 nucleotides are TGTGCCAGCAGAGACAGGGGGCCCTATGGCTACACCTTC.

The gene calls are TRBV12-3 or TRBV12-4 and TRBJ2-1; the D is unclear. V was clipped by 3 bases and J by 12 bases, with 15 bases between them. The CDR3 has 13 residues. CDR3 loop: CASSFRILVLQFF. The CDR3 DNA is TGTGCCAGCAGTTTTAGGATTCTAGTCCTGCAGTTCTTC.

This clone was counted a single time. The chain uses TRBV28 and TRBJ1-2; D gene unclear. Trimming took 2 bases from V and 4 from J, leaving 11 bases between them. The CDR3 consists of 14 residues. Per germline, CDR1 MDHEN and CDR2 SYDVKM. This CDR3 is CASSLEFGPYGYTF. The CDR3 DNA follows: TGTGCCAGCAGTTTAGAATTTGGCCCCTATGGCTACACCTTC.

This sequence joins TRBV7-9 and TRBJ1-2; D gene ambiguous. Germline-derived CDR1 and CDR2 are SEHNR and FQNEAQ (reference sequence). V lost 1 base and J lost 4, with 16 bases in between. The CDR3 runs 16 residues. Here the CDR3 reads CASSLGPRAYAYGYTF. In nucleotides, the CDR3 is TGTGCCAGCAGCTTAGGTCCGCGGGCGTATGCCTATGGCTACACCTTC.

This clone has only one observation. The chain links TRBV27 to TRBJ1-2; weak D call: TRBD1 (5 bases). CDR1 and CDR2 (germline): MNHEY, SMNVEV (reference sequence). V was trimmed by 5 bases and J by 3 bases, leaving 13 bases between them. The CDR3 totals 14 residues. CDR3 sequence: CASSEGADDYGYTF. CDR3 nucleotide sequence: TGTGCCAGCAGTGAAGGGGCTGACGACTATGGCTACACCTTC.

For the CDR3, the DNA is TGTGCCACCAGTGATCTTAGTAGCGGGAGTGAGCAGTTCTTC. This codes for CATSDLSSGSEQFF. The gene calls are TRBV24-1 and TRBJ2-1; the match to TRBD2 covers 9 bases. This CDR3 contains 14 residues. Trimming at V came to 3 bases and at J to 9 bases, leaving 5 bases not matched to a gene. Germline-derived CDR1 and CDR2 are KGHDR and SFDVKD.

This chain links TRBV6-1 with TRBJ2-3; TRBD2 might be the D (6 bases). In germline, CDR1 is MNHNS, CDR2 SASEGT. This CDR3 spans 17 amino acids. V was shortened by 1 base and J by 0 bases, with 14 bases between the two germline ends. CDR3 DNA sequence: TGTGCCAGCAGTGAAGTGGCGGGGAGCTCTAGCACAGATACGCAGTATTTT. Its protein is CASSEVAGSSSTDTQYF.

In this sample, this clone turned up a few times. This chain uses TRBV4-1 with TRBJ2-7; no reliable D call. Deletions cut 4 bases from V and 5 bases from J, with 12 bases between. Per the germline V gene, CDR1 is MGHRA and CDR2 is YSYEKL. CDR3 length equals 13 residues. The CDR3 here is CASSLRHPHEQYF. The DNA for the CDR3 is TGCGCCAGCAGCCTCCGACACCCGCACGAGCAGTACTTC.

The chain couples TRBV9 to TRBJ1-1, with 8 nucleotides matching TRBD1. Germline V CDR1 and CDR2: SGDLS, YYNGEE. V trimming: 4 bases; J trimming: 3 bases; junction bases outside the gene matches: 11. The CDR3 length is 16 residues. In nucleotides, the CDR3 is TGTGCCAGCAGCCCTCGGACAGGGTTAGGGGACACTGAAGCTTTCTTT. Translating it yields CASSPRTGLGDTEAFF. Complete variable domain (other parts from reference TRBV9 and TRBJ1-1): DSGVTQTPKHLITATGQRVTLRCSPRSGDLSVYWYQQSLDQGLQFLIQYYNGEERAKGNILERFSAQQFPDLHSELNLSSLELGDSALYFCASSPRTGLGDTEAFFGQGTRLTVV.